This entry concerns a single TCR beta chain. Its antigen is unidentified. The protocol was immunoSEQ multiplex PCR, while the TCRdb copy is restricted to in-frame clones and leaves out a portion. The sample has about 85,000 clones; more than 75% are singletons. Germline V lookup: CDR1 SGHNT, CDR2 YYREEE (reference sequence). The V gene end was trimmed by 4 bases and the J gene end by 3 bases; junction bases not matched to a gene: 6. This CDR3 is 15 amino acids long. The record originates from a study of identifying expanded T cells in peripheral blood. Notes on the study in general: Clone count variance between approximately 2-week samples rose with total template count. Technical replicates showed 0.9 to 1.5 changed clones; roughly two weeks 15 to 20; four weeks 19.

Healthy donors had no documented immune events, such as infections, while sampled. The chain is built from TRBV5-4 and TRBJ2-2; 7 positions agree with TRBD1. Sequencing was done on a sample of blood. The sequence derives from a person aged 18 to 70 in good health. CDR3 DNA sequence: TGTGCCAGCAGCATCACAGGGGACGACACCGGGGAGCTGTTTTTT. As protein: CASSITGDDTGELFF.